What follows describes a single TCR beta chain. Its antigen is undetermined. The source of the sample is a study of shared clonotypes between healthy human individuals. Whole-study context: There were three CD4 naive, three CD4 memory, two CD8 naive and one CD8 memory plates per donor.

Overall study results and limits: Roughly 5% of naive CD4 clonotypes were shared across a few donors. Generation probabilities of non-shared clonotypes were lower (relative to those shared by all four donors).

The CDR3 sequence is 15 residues long. The trim removed 4 bases at V and 5 bases at J, leaving 2 bases unmatched. Germline V gene data show CDR1 as SGHDN and CDR2 as FVKESK. Generated by immunoSEQ multiplex PCR, the TCRdb table keeps only in-frame clones and is missing some. The table records 300,000 to 400,000 clones, under 80% of them present only once. The rearrangement links TRBV14 to TRBJ2-1, with 13 bases identical to TRBD2. The sequenced sample consisted of memory CD4+ T cells sorted from blood. Noted subset: CD45RA-negative fraction. The TCR originated in a man aged 25 to 40 in good health. Here the CDR3 DNA reads TGTGCCAGCAGCCCAGGGACTAGCGGGAACAATGAGCAGTTCTTC. Its translation: CASSPGTSGNNEQFF.